The entry that follows covers one TCR beta chain sequence. Libraries were prepared by immunoSEQ multiplex PCR; TCRdb keeps only in-frame clonotypes and omits some of them. This table holds around 86,000 clones, 89% found once. The data stem from a study of OX40 agonist ivuxolimab in advanced cancers. V gave up 6 bases and J gave up 2 bases, with 7 bases separating them. CDR3 length: 13 amino acids. CDR1 MRHNA and CDR2 SNTAGT come from the germline V gene. The sequenced sample was CD4+ or CD8+ T cells sorted from blood, obtained in a trial of the OX40 agonist ivuxolimab. This sequence was found in an adult with an advanced solid tumor such as melanoma, head and neck, liver or kidney cancer. The V call is TRBV6-4, the J call TRBJ2-2; weak D call: TRBD1 (6 bases). The CDR3 loop reads CASSRGNTGELFF. The CDR3, as DNA: TGTGCCAGCAGCAGGGGAAACACCGGGGAGCTGTTTTTT.